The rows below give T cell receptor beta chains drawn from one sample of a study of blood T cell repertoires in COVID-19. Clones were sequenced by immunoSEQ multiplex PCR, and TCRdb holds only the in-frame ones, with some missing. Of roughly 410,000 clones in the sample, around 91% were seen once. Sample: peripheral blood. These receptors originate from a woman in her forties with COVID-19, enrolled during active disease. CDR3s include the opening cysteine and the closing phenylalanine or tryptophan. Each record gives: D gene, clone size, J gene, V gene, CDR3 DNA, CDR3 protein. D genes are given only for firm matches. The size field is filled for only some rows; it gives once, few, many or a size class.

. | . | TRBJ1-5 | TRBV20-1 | TGCAGTGCTAGTGAGGGCAGCTTAGGGGATCAGCCCCAGCATTTT | CSASEGSLGDQPQHF
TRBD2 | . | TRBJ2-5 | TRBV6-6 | TGTGCCAGCAGTCCCATGACCCGAGCGGGGGCCTCCCGGGAGACCCAGTACTTC | CASSPMTRAGASRETQYF
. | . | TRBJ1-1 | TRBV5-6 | TGTGCCAGCAGCTTGGCACTACCGTCCCAAACTGAAGCTTTCTTT | CASSLALPSQTEAFF
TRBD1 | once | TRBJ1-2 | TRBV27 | TGTGCCAGCACTGGACAGGGAAACTATGGCTACACCTTC | CASTGQGNYGYTF
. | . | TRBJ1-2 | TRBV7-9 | TGTGCCAGCAGTCTCGGGGAAAGGTTGGGCTACACCTTC | CASSLGERLGYTF
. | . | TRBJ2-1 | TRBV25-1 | TGTGCCAGCAGTGAACGTGGGAGTGTCTACAATGAGCAGTTCTTC | CASSERGSVYNEQFF
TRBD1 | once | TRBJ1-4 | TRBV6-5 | TGTGCCAGCAGTCCGAGACAGGGACGGGAAAAACTGTTTTTT | CASSPRQGREKLFF
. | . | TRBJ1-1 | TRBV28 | TGTGCCAGCAGTTTAACCACCGGGGAGGCCGGGTTT | CASSLTTGEAGF
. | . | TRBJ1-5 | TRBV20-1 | TGCAGTGCTAGTAAAGGGGTTGGCAATCAGCCCCAGCATTTT | CSASKGVGNQPQHF
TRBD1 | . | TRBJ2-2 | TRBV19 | TGTGCCAGTAGAAGGGACAGGGGGTCCGCCGGGGAGCTGTTTTTT | CASRRDRGSAGELFF
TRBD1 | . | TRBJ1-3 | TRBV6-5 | TGTGCCAGCTTTGGACAGGGGGCTGGAAACACCATATATTTT | CASFGQGAGNTIYF
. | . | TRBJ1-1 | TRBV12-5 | TGTGCTAGTGCTCAGGAGAACACTGAAGCTTTCTTT | CASAQENTEAFF
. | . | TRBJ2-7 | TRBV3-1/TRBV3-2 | TGTGCCAGCAGGGGGACTCTTCCCTACGAGCAGTACTTC | CASRGTLPYEQYF
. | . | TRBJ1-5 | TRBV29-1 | TGCAGCGTTGAAGATCGAAGGGGTCAGCCCCAGCATTTT | CSVEDRRGQPQHF
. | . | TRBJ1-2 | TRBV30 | TGTGCCTGGAGTGAGTATAGGACAGCACCATCTGGAGGCTACACCTTC | CAWSEYRTAPSGGYTF
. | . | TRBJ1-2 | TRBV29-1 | TGCAGCGTTGGGGACCTTGGGGGAGGGGTTCCCTATGGCTACACCTTC | CSVGDLGGGVPYGYTF
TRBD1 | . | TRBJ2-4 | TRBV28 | TGTGCCAGCAGTTTCTTGCTCGGGACAGGGGGAAACATTCAGTACTTC | CASSFLLGTGGNIQYF
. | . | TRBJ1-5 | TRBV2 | TGTGCCAGCAGTGGTCAGGTCAGCAATCAGCCCCAGCATTTT | CASSGQVSNQPQHF
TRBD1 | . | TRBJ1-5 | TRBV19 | TGTGCCAGTAGTATGTTCCGGGGACAGGGGGCATGGATTAGAAGGAATCAGCCCCAGCATTTT | CASSMFRGQGAWIRRNQPQHF
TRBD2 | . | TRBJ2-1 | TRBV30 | TGTGCCTATACTCGACCGGCGGGAGTTGGCAATGAGCAGTTCTTC | CAYTRPAGVGNEQFF
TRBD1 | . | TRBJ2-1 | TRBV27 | TGTGCCAGCAGTCCCCCTCCGGACAGGTTTGTTTTCCCCTACAATGAGCAGTTCTTC | CASSPPPDRFVFPYNEQFF
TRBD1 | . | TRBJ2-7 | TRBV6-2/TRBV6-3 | TGTGCCAGCAGTTTTGCACAGGGGTACGAGCAGTACTTC | CASSFAQGYEQYF
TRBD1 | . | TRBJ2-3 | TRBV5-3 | TGTGCCAGAAGCCTCGGACAGGCGAATACGCAGTATTTT | CARSLGQANTQYF
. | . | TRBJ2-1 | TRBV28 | TGTGCCAGCAGTTATTGGCCCTACAATGAGCAGTTCTTC | CASSYWPYNEQFF
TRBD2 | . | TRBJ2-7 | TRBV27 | TGTGCCACCAAAATGTCTAGCGGCTCCTACGAGCAGTACTTC | CATKMSSGSYEQYF
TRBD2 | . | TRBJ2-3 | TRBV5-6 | TGTGCCAGCAGCTTGGTGGCTAGCGGGAGAGGCACAGATACGCAGTATTTT | CASSLVASGRGTDTQYF
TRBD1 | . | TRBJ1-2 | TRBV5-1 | TGCGCCAGCAGCTTTAGAGCAGGGGGAAACTATGGCTACACCTTC | CASSFRAGGNYGYTF
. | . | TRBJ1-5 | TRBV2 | TGTGCCAGCAGTGATCAGGATAGCAATCAGCCCCAGCATTTT | CASSDQDSNQPQHF
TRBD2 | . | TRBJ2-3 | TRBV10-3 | TGTGCCACCCAGCGGGAGGGGGCGACAGATACGCAGTATTTT | CATQREGATDTQYF
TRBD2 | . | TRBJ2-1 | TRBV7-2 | TGTGCCAGCAGCTCGAGCGGGGGCCCTAATGAGCAGTTCTTC | CASSSSGGPNEQFF
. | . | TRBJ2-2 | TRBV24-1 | TGTGCCACCAGTGATTCCGGCACCGGGGAGCTGTTTTTT | CATSDSGTGELFF
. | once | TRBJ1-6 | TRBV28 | TGTGCCAGCAGTCCCGGACAAGCCAATTCACCCCTCCACTTT | CASSPGQANSPLHF
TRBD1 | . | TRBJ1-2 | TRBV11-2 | TGTGCCAGCAGCGCCTCCGGGACAGGAGATGGCTACACCTTC | CASSASGTGDGYTF
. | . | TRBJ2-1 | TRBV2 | TGTGCCAGCAGTGAAGGTAGATTACTGGCCGGGAAGCAGTTCTTC | CASSEGRLLAGKQFF
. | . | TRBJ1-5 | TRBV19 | TGTGCCAGTAGTATCGGGACATTCGAGACTCAGCCCCAGCATTTT | CASSIGTFETQPQHF
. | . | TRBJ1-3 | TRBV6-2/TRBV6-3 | TGTGCCAGCAGCACTGGAGTTCCTGGAAACACCATATATTTT | CASSTGVPGNTIYF
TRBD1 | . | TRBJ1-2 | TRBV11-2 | TGTGCCAGCAGCTTAGGTATTGACAGGGCCGACGGCTACACCTTC | CASSLGIDRADGYTF
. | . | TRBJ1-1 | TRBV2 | TGTGCCAGCAGTCAGGACAGAAATCCGGACACTGAAGCTTTCTTT | CASSQDRNPDTEAFF
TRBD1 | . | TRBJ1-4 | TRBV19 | TGTGCCAGTAAGGACAGGGGTTTCACGGGTAATGAAAAACTGTTTTTT | CASKDRGFTGNEKLFF
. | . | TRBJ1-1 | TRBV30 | TGTGCCTGGAGTGTACTAGAGGGGAACACTGAAGCTTTCTTT | CAWSVLEGNTEAFF
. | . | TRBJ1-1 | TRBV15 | TGTGCCACCAGCAGAGGACAGACAGGCGGGGGCACTGAAGCTTTCTTT | CATSRGQTGGGTEAFF
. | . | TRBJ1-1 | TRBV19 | TGTGCCAGTGGCAAGCAGGGACAGAACACTGAAGCTTTCTTT | CASGKQGQNTEAFF
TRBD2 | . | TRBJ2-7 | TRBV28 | TGTGCCAGCAGCCGACCTCTACTAGCGGAGCCTTCCGAGCAGTACTTC | CASSRPLLAEPSEQYF
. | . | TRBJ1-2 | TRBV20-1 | TGCAGTACCGGAGGAGTCTATGGCTACACCTTC | CSTGGVYGYTF
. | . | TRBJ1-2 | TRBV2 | TGTGCCAGCAGTGGTTCGCCAGACTATGGCTACACCTTC | CASSGSPDYGYTF